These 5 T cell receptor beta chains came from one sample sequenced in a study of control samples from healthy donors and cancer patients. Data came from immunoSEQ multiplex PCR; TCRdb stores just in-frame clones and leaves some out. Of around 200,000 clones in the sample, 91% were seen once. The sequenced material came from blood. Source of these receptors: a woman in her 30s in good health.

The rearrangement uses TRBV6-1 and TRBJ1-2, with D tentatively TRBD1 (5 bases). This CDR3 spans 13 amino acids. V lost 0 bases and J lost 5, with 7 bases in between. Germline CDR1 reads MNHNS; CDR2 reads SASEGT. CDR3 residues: CASSEAPGYGYTF. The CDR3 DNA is TGTGCCAGCAGTGAAGCCCCAGGGTATGGCTACACCTTC.

CDR3 DNA sequence: TGTGCCAGCAGTGGACAGGGGGGGGACTATGGCTACACCTTC. Its protein product is CASSGQGGDYGYTF. The chain employs TRBV25-1 and TRBJ1-2, with TRBD1 matching over 9 bases. Germline V gene sequence: CDR1 MGHDK, CDR2 SYGVNS. This CDR3 contains 14 residues. J lost 3 bases, V lost 4 bases, and 3 bases had no gene match.

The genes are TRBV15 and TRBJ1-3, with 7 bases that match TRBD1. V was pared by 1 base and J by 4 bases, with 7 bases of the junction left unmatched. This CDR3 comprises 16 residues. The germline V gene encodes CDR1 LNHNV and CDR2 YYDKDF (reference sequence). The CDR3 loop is CATSRVRGGSGNTIYF. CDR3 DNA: TGTGCCACCAGCAGAGTTAGAGGGGGCTCCGGAAACACCATATATTTT.

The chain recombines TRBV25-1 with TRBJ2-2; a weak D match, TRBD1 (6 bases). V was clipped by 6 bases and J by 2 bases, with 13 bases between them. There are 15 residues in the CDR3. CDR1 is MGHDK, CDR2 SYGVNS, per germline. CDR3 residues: CASRHRDTNTGELFF. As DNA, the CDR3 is TGTGCCAGCAGACACCGGGACACCAACACCGGGGAGCTGTTTTTT.

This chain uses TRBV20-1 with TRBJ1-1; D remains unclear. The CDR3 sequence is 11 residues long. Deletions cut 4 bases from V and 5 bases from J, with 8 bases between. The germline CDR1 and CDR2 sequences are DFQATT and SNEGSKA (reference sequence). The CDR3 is CSANRLTEAFF. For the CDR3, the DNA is TGCAGTGCTAACCGACTTACTGAAGCTTTCTTT.